These 16 T cell receptor beta chains originate from one sample sequenced in a study of molecular identifiers for immune sequencing clone quantification. TCRdb processed the PCR reads anew with MiXCR; each CDR3 protein has one entry. The table shows 90,000 to 120,000 distinct CDR3 sequences, with over 30% occurring only once. Source material: naive CD8+ T cells from blood, with Jurkat cell RNA spiked in. Subset described: FACS-sorted CD8+CD4-CCR7+CD45RA+ naive T cells. Receptors were obtained from a human donor in good health. Some libraries in this study had Jurkat cell RNA spiked in.

The DNA for the CDR3 is TGTGCCAGCAGTCGGGACAGGGGATTGTATCAGCCCCAGCATTTT. Its protein is CASSRDRGLYQPQHF. J is TRBJ1-5 and V is TRBV6-1, with 10 bases matching TRBD1. The CDR3 loop spans 15 amino acids. Trimming removed 5 bases from V and 5 bases from J; junction bases left unmatched: 6. Germline V gene lookup returns CDR1 MNHNS and CDR2 SASEGT.

A few counts support this clonotype. This rearrangement joins TRBV9 to TRBJ1-6; D possibly corresponds to TRBD1 (6 bases). Germline-derived CDR1 and CDR2 are SGDLS and YYNGEE. This CDR3 comprises 14 residues. V dropped 0 bases and J dropped 10 bases, with 11 bases sitting between them. CDR3: CASSVAGVRSPLHF. In DNA form, the CDR3 reads TGTGCCAGCAGCGTAGCAGGGGTACGGTCACCCCTCCACTTT.

This chain uses TRBV5-6 with TRBJ2-7; weak D call: TRBD2 (6 bases). Per the germline V gene, CDR1 is SGHDT and CDR2 is YYEEEE. The CDR3 has 13 amino acids. V was shortened by 4 bases and J by 2 bases, with 10 bases between the two germline ends. This CDR3 reads CASSPGGTYEQYF. The CDR3 DNA is TGTGCCAGCAGCCCCGGCGGGACCTACGAGCAGTACTTC.

This clonotype showed up just a few times. This chain joins TRBV7-9 and TRBJ2-5, with D possibly being TRBD1 (5 bases). CDR3 size: 21 residues. The ends were cut back, 3 bases at V and 5 bases at J, with 34 bases in the middle. Germline CDR1 and CDR2: SEHNR and FQNEAQ (reference sequence). The DNA of the CDR3 is TGTGCCAGCAGCTTTTATGTCGGTGGTGTTTATTATGCAGGGCGTGCGGAGACCCAGTACTTC. This codes for CASSFYVGGVYYAGRAETQYF.

This chain connects TRBV5-1 to TRBJ1-2, with no clear D. The germline CDR1 and CDR2 sequences are SGHRS and YFSETQ. Trimming left V 5 bases short and J 4 bases short, with 24 bases between. The CDR3 is 17 residues long. The CDR3 is CASSYTPLDGVIYGYTF. The CDR3 nucleotides read TGCGCCAGCAGTTACACCCCCCTGGACGGGGTGATCTATGGCTACACCTTC.

This clonotype was found many times. The chain couples TRBV28 to TRBJ2-5; 9 bases are shared with TRBD2. The ends lost 3 bases at V and 1 base at J; junction bases unmatched: 9. Per the germline V gene, CDR1 is MDHEN and CDR2 is SYDVKM. This CDR3 is built from 17 residues. In DNA form, the CDR3 reads TGTGCCAGCAGTTTGGTAGCGGGAGACGTAAGCCAAGAGACCCAGTACTTC. Its translation is CASSLVAGDVSQETQYF.

This clonotype appeared many times. The chain is built from TRBV2 and TRBJ2-3; 15 bases are a match to TRBD2. The CDR3 length is 17 residues. CDR1 and CDR2 from the germline V gene are SNHLY and FYNNEI. J gave up 4 bases and V 0 bases, and 2 bases lay outside the gene matches. The CDR3, as DNA: TGTGCCAGCAGTGAAGCGGGACTAGCGGGAGGCGCAGATACGCAGTATTTT. The encoded protein is CASSEAGLAGGADTQYF. The full variable domain, with the rest looked up from reference TRBV2 and TRBJ2-3, is EPEVTQTPSHQVTQMGQEVILRCVPISNHLYFYWYRQILGQKVEFLVSFYNNEISEKSEIFDDQFSVERPDGSNFTLKIRSTKLEDSAMYFCASSEAGLAGGADTQYFGPGTRLTVL.

As to this clonotype: One end of the junction varies from germline; a read error may be responsible. This sequence joins TRBV28 and TRBJ1-2, with 8 bases lining up with TRBD1. The CDR3 contains 16 residues. In germline, CDR1 is MDHEN, CDR2 SYDVKM. The CDR3 is CASVGSGGSWAYVYTF. The CDR3 DNA sequence: TGTGCCAGCGTAGGGTCAGGGGGCAGCTGGGCCTATGTCTACACCTTC.

The V and J genes are TRBV20-1 and TRBJ2-7; D is perhaps TRBD1 (6 bases). The germline V and J ends were trimmed by 5 bases and 0 bases, with 17 bases remaining between them. The CDR3 sequence is 15 residues long. Per the germline V gene, CDR1 is DFQATT and CDR2 is SNEGSKA (reference sequence). CDR3 sequence: CSAPDIRDISYEQYF. In DNA form, the CDR3 reads TGCAGTGCTCCAGACATACGGGACATCTCCTACGAGCAGTACTTC.

In its sample, this clonotype was seen a few times. This chain links TRBV27 with TRBJ2-1; D not resolved. The V gene's germline CDR1 is MNHEY and CDR2 SMNVEV (reference sequence). Deletions cut 2 bases from V and 1 base from J, with 12 bases between. The CDR3 loop spans 16 amino acids. The CDR3, as DNA: TGTGCCAGCAGTTTAGTTTCGGTCCTTTCCTACAATGAGCAGTTCTTC. Encoded protein: CASSLVSVLSYNEQFF.

This clonotype was counted a few times. This chain uses TRBV6-1 with TRBJ2-5; a possible D gene is TRBD2 (5 bases). This CDR3 has 15 residues. Looked up from germline, CDR1 is MNHNS and CDR2 is SASEGT. The V end lost 7 bases, the J end lost 1 base, and 16 bases lay between the germline ends. The CDR3 protein is CASTPIRRGQETQYF. CDR3 DNA: TGTGCCAGCACCCCCATCCGACGGGGCCAAGAGACCCAGTACTTC.

This chain joins TRBV7-6 and TRBJ1-1; a possible D gene is TRBD1 (6 bases). The germline CDR1 and CDR2 sequences are SGHVS and FNYEAQ. Trimming removed 6 bases from V and 6 bases from J, with 14 bases in between. This CDR3 comprises 13 residues. The CDR3 sequence is CASSLTGKSEAFF. The DNA of the CDR3 is TGTGCCAGCAGTCTTACAGGGAAGTCTGAAGCTTTCTTT.

This clonotype was counted a few times. The rearrangement joins TRBV20-1 to TRBJ2-3; TRBD2 might be the D (6 bases). Germline CDR1 is DFQATT and CDR2 is SNEGSKA (reference sequence). Trimming took off 3 bases at V and 0 bases at J, with 13 bases between the two ends. The CDR3 loop spans 15 amino acids. The CDR3 sequence is CSARDFGTSTDTQYF. The CDR3 coding sequence is TGCAGTGCTAGGGATTTCGGGACTAGCACAGATACGCAGTATTTT.

Of note for this clonotype: Since no conserved phenylalanine or tryptophan closes the CDR3, a read error is the likely cause. The chain's CDR3 is CASRLSGGAGTEAFI. In DNA form, the CDR3 reads TGTGCCAGCAGATTATCGGGAGGGGCCGGCACTGAAGCTTTCATT. The chain employs TRBV27 and TRBJ1-1; a weak D match, TRBD1 (5 bases). The CDR3 spans 15 residues. The V gene's germline CDR1 is MNHEY and CDR2 SMNVEV (reference sequence).

This rearrangement joins TRBV28 to TRBJ2-2; D is unresolved. CDR1 is MDHEN, CDR2 SYDVKM, per germline. Trimming removed 3 bases from V and 1 base from J, with 6 bases in between. This CDR3 region has 14 residues. The CDR3 loop is CASSLTMNTGELFF. CDR3 coding DNA: TGTGCCAGCAGTTTGACCATGAACACCGGGGAGCTGTTTTTT.

This clonotype was observed once. This may stem from a read error, because a much larger clone lies one nucleotide away. This rearrangement joins TRBV7-3 to TRBJ2-1; D ambiguous. V lost 3 bases to trimming and J lost 3 bases, with 6 bases between them. The CDR3 runs to 13 residues. Germline CDR1 is SGHTA and CDR2 is FQGTGA. CDR3 nucleotide sequence: TGTGCCAGCAGCTTTGTCCTCTACAATGAGCAGTTCTTC. Protein: CASSFVLYNEQFF.